This record concerns one T cell receptor (beta chain) sequence. Its specificity is not known. These data originate in a study of cytomegalovirus exposure and HLA in healthy donors. Whole-study results and caveats: A later analysis appeared to link common viral pathogens to several of the most significant clusters. Follow-up analysis later connected one missense variant in DCLRE1C with trimming of TCR beta V- and J-genes.

Amplification used 60 Vbeta primers and 13 Jbeta primers. Using immunoSEQ multiplex PCR, the repertoire was profiled, and TCRdb retains in-frame clones only, with some absent. The data contain roughly 180,000 clones, approximately 81% of them singletons. Germline CDR1 is MNHNY and CDR2 is SVGAGI (reference sequence). The CDR3 is 15 residues long. V gave up 0 bases and J gave up 3 bases, with 12 bases separating them. The V and J genes are TRBV6-6 and TRBJ2-7, with D hard to call. The sequence was obtained from a male donor in good health and CMV-seronegative. The sequenced sample consisted of PBMCs. CDR3 region: CASSYSVATNYEQYF. DNA for the CDR3: TGTGCCAGCAGTTACTCGGTAGCCACCAACTACGAGCAGTACTTC.